These T cell receptor beta chains were read from a single sample in a study of T cells in pancreatic ductal adenocarcinoma. The method was immunoSEQ multiplex PCR; TCRdb's version includes in-frame clones alone and lacks a portion of them. The sample holds approximately 97,000 clones; about 95% are singletons and the top ten take around 2.9%. The sample taken for sequencing was PBMCs. These receptors were collected from a human donor with pancreatic ductal adenocarcinoma. Both conserved end residues are part of each CDR3. Each record gives: J gene, clone size, D gene, V gene, CDR3 DNA, CDR3 protein. A D gene is named only where the DNA matches it firmly. Clone size is not always given. Where it is, it says once, few, many or a class for expanded clones.

>TRBJ1-1|.|.|TRBV18
TGTGCCAGCTCACGACAGGACAGTCGGACTGAAGCTTTCTTT
CASSRQDSRTEAFF
>TRBJ1-5|.|TRBD1|TRBV7-8
TGTGCCAGCAGCTTAGGGGTAGGGGGCATGGGTCAGCCCCAGCATTTT
CASSLGVGGMGQPQHF
>TRBJ1-4|.|TRBD1|TRBV5-1
TGCGCCAGCAGCCCCGGGACAGAAGATGAAAAACTGTTTTTT
CASSPGTEDEKLFF
>TRBJ1-1|once|.|TRBV15
TGTGCCACCAGCAGAGATAGAGCGAACACTGAAGCTTTCTTT
CATSRDRANTEAFF
>TRBJ1-2|.|.|TRBV5-1
TGCGCCAGCAGCTTTGGTCAGGGCGACGGCTACACCTTC
CASSFGQGDGYTF
>TRBJ2-5|.|TRBD2|TRBV7-2
TGTGCCAGCAGCTCTGGGACTAGCACGGAGACCCAGTACTTC
CASSSGTSTETQYF
>TRBJ1-2|.|.|TRBV5-6
TGTGCCAGCAGCTTTTTTTATGAGTACACCTTC
CASSFFYEYTF
>TRBJ2-1|.|.|TRBV27
TGTGCCAGCAGTTACTCTAGCACCAATGAGCAGTTCTTC
CASSYSSTNEQFF
>TRBJ2-7|.|.|TRBV4-3
TGCGCCAGCAGCCAAGACAGCGCCGGGATCTACGAGCAGTACTTC
CASSQDSAGIYEQYF
>TRBJ1-5|.|.|TRBV6-5
TGTGCCATTCGTCGGGTGCCCCAGCATTTT
CAIRRVPQHF
>TRBJ2-3|.|TRBD2|TRBV6-6
TGTGCCAGCAGTCAGCTAGCGGGTCGCACAGATACGCAGTATTTT
CASSQLAGRTDTQYF
>TRBJ2-7|once|TRBD2|TRBV19
TGTGCCAGTCCGGGACTAGCGAACGAGCAGTACTTC
CASPGLANEQYF
>TRBJ2-5|.|TRBD1|TRBV4-3
TGCGCCAGCAGCCAAGGCTCCGCCGGGACAGGAGAGACCCAGTACTTC
CASSQGSAGTGETQYF
>TRBJ2-7|.|TRBD2|TRBV18
TGTGCCAGCTCACCCTCCACTAGCGGGAGGCAAGAGCAGTACTTC
CASSPSTSGRQEQYF
>TRBJ2-4|.|.|TRBV7-5
TGTGTCAGAAGGGCCCAAAACATTCAGTACTTC
CVRRAQNIQYF
>TRBJ1-4|.|.|TRBV9
TGTGCCAGCAGCGTTCAAGGGGTACTTAATGAAAAACTGTTTTTT
CASSVQGVLNEKLFF
>TRBJ2-1|.|TRBD1|TRBV2
TGTGCCAGCAGGCACGAACAGGGGGCCGATGAGCAGTTCTTC
CASRHEQGADEQFF
>TRBJ2-7|.|.|TRBV7-2
TGTGCCAGCAGCTTAGGGGGTAGCGTTACCTACGAGCAGTACTTC
CASSLGGSVTYEQYF
>TRBJ2-1|.|TRBD2|TRBV7-8
TGTGCCAGCAGCTTTGGGACTAGCGGGAGGTCCTACAATGAGCAGTTCTTC
CASSFGTSGRSYNEQFF
>TRBJ2-7|.|TRBD2|TRBV7-8
TGTGCCAGCAGCTTAGCGACTGGCGGGAGTTACGAGCAGTACTTC
CASSLATGGSYEQYF
>TRBJ2-1|.|.|TRBV30
TGTGCCTGGAGTTCCGGGTATATAAATGAGCAGTTCTTC
CAWSSGYINEQFF
>TRBJ2-7|.|TRBD2|TRBV7-6
TGTGCCAGCAGCTTGGCTAGCGGTTTCTCCTACGAGCAGTACTTC
CASSLASGFSYEQYF
>TRBJ2-3|.|.|TRBV7-7
TGTGCTAGCGCCCAGGGGAGCACAGATACGCAGTATTTT
CASAQGSTDTQYF
>TRBJ1-4|.|.|TRBV15
TGTGCCACCAGCAGAGTGCGGGGATCTAATGAAAAACTGTTTTTT
CATSRVRGSNEKLFF
>TRBJ2-3|.|.|TRBV30
TGTGCCTGGAGTCCGGGACTCCCTGACGCAGATACGCAGTATTTT
CAWSPGLPDADTQYF
>TRBJ1-1|.|.|TRBV5-1
TGCGCCAGCAGCTTAATGGACAGCAACACTGAAGCTTTCTTT
CASSLMDSNTEAFF
>TRBJ2-1|.|TRBD2|TRBV29-1
TGCAGCGTTGGACTAGCGGAGAACAATGAGCAGTTCTTC
CSVGLAENNEQFF
>TRBJ2-2|.|.|TRBV7-3
TGTGCCAGCAGCTTATATCCGTTGGGCGCCGGGGAGCTGTTTTTT
CASSLYPLGAGELFF
>TRBJ2-7|.|.|TRBV27
TGTGCCAGCAGTTATGACTCCACCTACGAGCAGTACTTC
CASSYDSTYEQYF
>TRBJ2-5|once|.|TRBV5-1
TGCGCCAGCAGCTTGGCTGGGGAGCGGCAAGAGACCCAGTACTTC
CASSLAGERQETQYF
>TRBJ2-3|.|TRBD2|TRBV19
TGTGCCAGTAGCGGACTAGCGGGAATACCCAGCACAGATACGCAGTATTTT
CASSGLAGIPSTDTQYF
>TRBJ2-7|.|TRBD1|TRBV5-1
TGCGCCAGCAGCCTACGCCGGGACAGAACCTACGAGCAGTACTTC
CASSLRRDRTYEQYF
>TRBJ2-6|.|.|TRBV7-3
TGTGCCAGCAGCTTAGGGCCCCAATCTGGGGCCAACGTCCTGACTTTC
CASSLGPQSGANVLTF
>TRBJ2-5|.|TRBD2|TRBV11-2
TGTGCCAGCAGCCCGGGACTAGAAGAGACCCAGTACTTC
CASSPGLEETQYF
>TRBJ1-4|.|.|TRBV11-2
TGTGCCAGCAGCCCATACGCCGACATCAGGGAAAAACTGTTTTTT
CASSPYADIREKLFF
>TRBJ2-1|.|TRBD2|TRBV5-4
TGTGCCAGCAGCTTGGCTAGCGGTAACAATGAGCAGTTCTTC
CASSLASGNNEQFF
>TRBJ1-1|.|TRBD1|TRBV18
TGTGCCAGCTCTCGAAGTGGGACAGGGGGCGGCTCTGAAGCTTTCTTT
CASSRSGTGGGSEAFF